A single sample gave rise to the 28 T cell receptor beta chains below, sequenced in a study of blood T cells in healthy people across ages. It was with a sample-barcoded 5' primer and a J-beta primer mix that a second PCR of about 6 to 12 cycles was run. TCRdb passed the 5' RACE reads through MiXCR, listing each CDR3 protein once. Of some 780,000 distinct CDR3 sequences listed, roughly three fifths are singletons. Source material: blood. The receptor source for this set is a man aged 35-49 years in good health.

The gene calls are TRBV29-1 and TRBJ2-1; tentative D call: TRBD1 (6 bases). The ends were cut back, 1 base at V and 13 bases at J, with 20 bases in the middle. The CDR3 runs 14 residues. CDR1 and CDR2 from the germline V gene are SQVTM and ANQGSEA. The CDR3 sequence: CSVEVGAGAETQFF. The CDR3 DNA is TGCAGCGTTGAAGTGGGAGCAGGGGCAGAGACCCAGTTCTTC.

This chain uses TRBV6-1 with TRBJ2-5, with D uncertain. Trimming left V 4 bases short and J 5 bases short, with 11 bases between. The CDR3 runs 13 residues. Germline CDR1 reads MNHNS; CDR2 reads SASEGT. The CDR3 protein is CASSAERLETQYF. CDR3 nucleotide sequence: TGTGCCAGCAGTGCAGAGAGGTTGGAGACCCAGTACTTC.

The chain couples TRBV15 to TRBJ2-5; D possibly corresponds to TRBD2 (5 bases). V was cut by 3 bases and J by 11 bases, with 19 bases left in between. The CDR3 length is 14 residues. Per germline, CDR1 LNHNV and CDR2 YYDKDF (reference sequence). The chain's CDR3 is CATSRNGLENEQYF. The DNA of the CDR3 is TGTGCCACCAGCAGGAATGGACTGGAAAATGAGCAGTACTTC.

This clonotype has at least ten counts. V gene TRBV20-1 combines with J gene TRBJ2-6; 11 bases fit TRBD2. Germline values: CDR1 DFQATT, CDR2 SNEGSKA (reference sequence). The J segment lost 1 base and the V segment lost 3 bases, leaving 2 bases of the junction unmatched. The CDR3 has 16 residues. DNA of the CDR3: TGCAGTGCTAGTCTAGCGGGGGGTTCTGGGGCCAACGTCCTGACTTTC. This translates into CSASLAGGSGANVLTF.

This clonotype showed up just a few times. This chain links TRBV6-5 with TRBJ2-7, with D maybe TRBD1 (5 bases). The CDR3 has 13 amino acids. From germline, CDR1 is MNHEY and CDR2 SVGAGI. V lost 2 bases, J lost 3 bases, and 8 bases lay in between. The CDR3 bases are TGTGCCAGCAGTTACGGGGCCCGCTACGAGCAGTACTTC. Its protein product is CASSYGARYEQYF.

This clonotype showed up just a few times. The chain employs TRBV13 and TRBJ2-7, with D perhaps matching TRBD1 or TRBD2 (5 bases each). This CDR3 has 13 residues. Germline V gives CDR1 PRHDT, CDR2 FYEKMQ (reference sequence). Trimming stripped 10 bases from V and 2 bases from J, with 15 bases between. CDR3 coding DNA: TGTGCCACTGCCCTTGGGGGTACCTACGAGCAGTACTTC. The encoded protein is CATALGGTYEQYF.

V usage is TRBV9 and J usage is TRBJ2-3; 9 bases fit TRBD1. Germline V gene sequence: CDR1 SGDLS, CDR2 YYNGEE. Unmatched junction bases numbered 10, after V lost 1 base and J lost 4 bases. The CDR3 loop spans 17 amino acids. The CDR3, as DNA: TGTGCCAGCAGCGTAACGACAGGGGGTCGCCACCCAGATACGCAGTATTTT. As protein: CASSVTTGGRHPDTQYF.

This chain links TRBV12-3 or TRBV12-4 with TRBJ2-5, with D possibly TRBD1 on 5 matching bases. The CDR3 is 13 residues long. V was shortened by 6 bases and J by 5 bases, with 13 bases between the two germline ends. The chain's CDR3 is CASSTGHEETQYF. The CDR3 DNA follows: TGTGCCAGCAGCACAGGACACGAGGAGACCCAGTACTTC.

CDR3: CASSAGQGIYYGYTF. The DNA of the CDR3 is TGTGCCAGCAGCGCAGGACAGGGGATTTACTATGGCTACACCTTC. This chain links TRBV7-2 with TRBJ1-2, with 9 positions matching TRBD1. The J segment lost 3 bases and the V segment lost 5 bases, leaving 7 bases of the junction unmatched. The CDR3 extends over 15 amino acids. Germline V CDR1 and CDR2: SGHTA, FQGNSA.

CDR3 region: CASSTPLLSVTAFF. The CDR3 coding sequence is TGTGCCAGCAGCACCCCTCTATTGTCTGTTACTGCTTTCTTT. V usage is TRBV7-9 and J usage is TRBJ1-1; D unclear. This CDR3 has 14 amino acids. Germline CDR1 SEHNR, CDR2 FQNEAQ (reference sequence). V was trimmed by 5 bases and J by 11 bases, leaving 21 bases between them.

Here the CDR3 reads CASSQELQVYNSPLHF. In DNA form, the CDR3 reads TGCGCCAGCAGCCAGGAGCTGCAGGTCTATAATTCACCCCTCCACTTT. The chain has TRBV4-3 and TRBJ1-6; no definite D call. The ends were cut back, 3 bases at V and 3 bases at J, with 12 bases in the middle. CDR1 LGHNA and CDR2 YSLEER come from the germline V gene. The CDR3 runs to 16 residues.

The V and J genes are TRBV6-1 and TRBJ1-4, with 11 bases that match TRBD1. The trim removed 10 bases at V and 4 bases at J, leaving 5 bases unmatched. Germline V gene sequence: CDR1 MNHNS, CDR2 SASEGT. This CDR3 has 14 residues. The CDR3 is CATGQGVDNEKLFF. CDR3 DNA sequence: TGTGCCACGGGACAGGGGGTAGATAATGAAAAACTGTTTTTT.

V is TRBV7-2 and J is TRBJ1-2; D possibly corresponds to TRBD1 (5 bases). Trimming shortened V by 3 bases and J by 8 bases, and 19 bases separated the two germline ends. The CDR3 is 15 amino acids. Germline-derived CDR1 and CDR2 are SGHTA and FQGNSA. CDR3 coding DNA: TGTGCCAGCAGCTTCCCACCGGGGCCTAAGGGCGGCTACACCTTC. Translated, it gives CASSFPPGPKGGYTF.

The chain uses TRBV27 and TRBJ2-7, with 9 bases aligning to TRBD1. The end of the DNA is better explained by TRBJ2-5, so the J call may be wrong. Per germline, CDR1 MNHEY and CDR2 SMNVEV (reference sequence). CDR3 length: 15 amino acids. The CDR3 bases are TGTGCCAGCAGCCCGATGGTGGACAGGGGAGAGACCCAGTACTTC. This translates into CASSPMVDRGETQYF.

The chain uses TRBV3-1 and TRBJ2-7, with 7 positions matching TRBD1. The J call may be wrong; the DNA end is better matched by TRBJ2-5. The germline V gene has CDR1 LGHDT and CDR2 YNNKEL (reference sequence). CDR3 length equals 16 residues. For the CDR3, the DNA is TGTGCCAGCAGCCAAGGTTCGGGACAGCCTCAAGAGACCCAGTACTTC. Protein: CASSQGSGQPQETQYF.

The DNA for the CDR3 is TGTGCCAGCAGCTCGGGCGGGGCCACACTCTACGAGCAGTACTTC. It is translated as CASSSGGATLYEQYF. V and J are TRBV7-9 and TRBJ2-5; a possible D gene is TRBD2 (6 bases). The tail of the sequence fits TRBJ2-7 better, so the J call may be wrong. The CDR3 covers 15 residues. Per the germline V gene, CDR1 is SEHNR and CDR2 is FQNEAQ (reference sequence).

This clonotype was counted between two and nine times. Here the CDR3 DNA reads TGTGCCAGCAGCGGGGACCTCTACGAGCAGTACTTC. It codes for CASSGDLYEQYF. This chain joins TRBV6-1 and TRBJ2-7; D assignment may be TRBD1 or TRBD2 (5 bases each). The germline V and J ends were trimmed by 6 bases and 3 bases, with 9 bases remaining between them. This CDR3 comprises 12 residues. CDR1 MNHNS and CDR2 SASEGT come from the germline V gene.

This clonotype appeared a few times. The V gene is TRBV20-1, the J gene TRBJ2-1; 11 bases map to TRBD1. The V segment lost 4 bases and the J segment 5 bases; nucleotides outside the gene matches: 19. Germline CDR1 and CDR2: DFQATT and SNEGSKA (reference sequence). The CDR3 loop spans 19 amino acids. CDR3 nucleotide sequence: TGCAGTGCTAAGGACACCGCCTGGACAGGGGGCATAGGGAACAATGAGCAGTTCTTC. Its translation: CSAKDTAWTGGIGNNEQFF.

The CDR3 here is CSVRSSGVYEQYF. As DNA, the CDR3 is TGCAGCGTGAGAAGCTCCGGAGTCTACGAGCAGTACTTC. J is TRBJ2-4 and V is TRBV29-1; D gene ambiguous. Judging by the DNA end, TRBJ2-7 fits better; the J call may be wrong. The CDR3 has 13 amino acids. Germline lookup yields CDR1 SQVTM and CDR2 ANQGSEA.

This clonotype was counted only a few times. The chain carries TRBV20-1 and TRBJ2-5; 10 bases line up with TRBD2. V was pared by 5 bases and J by 3 bases, with 9 bases of the junction left unmatched. CDR3 length equals 15 residues. The germline V gene encodes CDR1 DFQATT and CDR2 SNEGSKA (reference sequence). CDR3 amino acids: CSAFVAGGLKETQYF. The CDR3, as DNA: TGCAGTGCTTTTGTAGCGGGGGGCCTGAAAGAGACCCAGTACTTC.

This CDR3 is CASSQNPSTADSVYEKLFF. Written as DNA, the CDR3 is TGCGCCAGCAGCCAAAATCCCTCAACAGCCGACAGCGTGTACGAAAAACTGTTTTTT. The chain joins TRBV4-3 to TRBJ1-4, with D possibly matching TRBD1 (5 bases). CDR1 LGHNA and CDR2 YSLEER come from the germline V gene. This CDR3 has 19 amino acids. Trimming removed 2 bases at V and 8 bases at J, with 27 bases between.

The chain is built from TRBV29-1 and TRBJ2-7, with D perhaps matching TRBD1 (6 bases). The germline V and J ends were trimmed by 0 bases and 2 bases, with 17 bases remaining between them. CDR1 is SQVTM, CDR2 ANQGSEA, per germline. This CDR3 has 16 residues. This CDR3 is CSVEDPGQLTTYEQYF. Here the CDR3 DNA reads TGCAGCGTTGAAGACCCCGGACAGCTGACTACCTACGAGCAGTACTTC.

This clonotype was observed a few times. The chain joins TRBV12-3 or TRBV12-4 to TRBJ2-1, with no clear D. V lost 3 bases, J lost 8 bases, and 20 bases lay in between. This CDR3 has 16 amino acids. CDR3 nucleotide sequence: TGTGCCAGCAGTTTCACCGTAACCGGTCGACCCGATGAGCAGTTCTTC. Its translation: CASSFTVTGRPDEQFF.

This clonotype turned up a few times. The CDR3 loop is CASSLGSGAYEQYF. The CDR3 DNA reads as TGTGCCAGCAGCTTGGGCTCTGGTGCCTACGAGCAGTACTTC. The chain uses TRBV7-9 and TRBJ2-7, with D hard to call. The V and J ends lost 3 bases and 2 bases respectively, with 11 bases between them. Germline CDR1 is SEHNR and CDR2 is FQNEAQ (reference sequence). The CDR3 consists of 14 residues.

The chain combines TRBV27 with TRBJ2-5, with D possibly matching TRBD1 (6 bases). This CDR3 region has 14 residues. Trimming stripped 0 bases from V and 7 bases from J, with 12 bases between. Germline lookup yields CDR1 MNHEY and CDR2 SMNVEV (reference sequence). Here the CDR3 reads CASSLSEGVTTQYF. In nucleotides, the CDR3 is TGTGCCAGCAGTTTATCAGAGGGGGTAACGACCCAGTACTTC.

This clonotype was detected only a few times. This chain links TRBV14 with TRBJ2-7; D uncertain. The CDR3 has 14 residues. Germline V lookup: CDR1 SGHDN, CDR2 FVKESK. The ends were cut back, 2 bases at V and 5 bases at J, with 13 bases in the middle. CDR3 DNA sequence: TGTGCCAGCAGCCAACTTGAGGTTTTCAACGAGCAGTACTTC. Translation: CASSQLEVFNEQYF.

The V gene is TRBV10-3, the J gene TRBJ1-1, with D possibly being TRBD1 (5 bases). The CDR3 runs 14 residues. Germline loops: CDR1 ENHRY, CDR2 SYGVKD. Trimming pared 3 bases from V and 2 bases from J, leaving 10 bases between. CDR3 nucleotides: TGTGCCATCAGTGATGGGGCAGAAAACACTGAAGCTTTCTTT. It codes for CAISDGAENTEAFF.

In its sample, this clonotype was seen a few times. This sequence joins TRBV6-2 or TRBV6-3 and TRBJ2-7; D might be TRBD2 (6 bases). Germline V CDR1 and CDR2: MNHEY, SVGEGT. This CDR3 has 15 amino acids. V was pared by 6 bases and J by 0 bases, with 15 bases between. This CDR3 reads CASSRDSGASYEQYF. The CDR3 DNA sequence: TGTGCCAGCAGCCGAGATAGCGGAGCCTCCTACGAGCAGTACTTC.